A single sample is the source of the 14 T cell receptor beta chains below, sequenced in a study of blood T cell repertoires in COVID-19 (dated by TCRdb to the early 2020s). To prepare the library, the immunoSEQ multiplex PCR assay was applied. TCRdb holds this immuneACCESS table with in-frame rearrangements only. Some clones are missing; in checked studies, unresolved V genes explain under half, and the rest has no known cause. The sample contains 150,000 to 200,000 clones, 74% of them found a single time. Together, the top ten hold around 3% of the sample. The sequenced material came from peripheral blood. Receptor source: a woman aged 80 or over with acute or convalescent COVID-19.

The chain is built from TRBV11-2 and TRBJ1-1; D is undetermined. This CDR3 has 15 residues. V was trimmed by 11 bases and J by 2 bases, leaving 21 bases between them. Germline V gene data show CDR1 as SGHAT and CDR2 as FQNNGV. DNA for the CDR3: TGTGCCTCAGGCCGGAATCCTGATGCCAACACTGAAGCTTTCTTT. Encoded protein: CASGRNPDANTEAFF.

This clone was seen a single time. The chain recombines TRBV9 with TRBJ2-1; TRBD2 matches 7 bases. With 3 bases clipped from V and 8 bases from J, the junction kept 20 bases outside the gene matches. In germline, CDR1 is SGDLS, CDR2 YYNGEE. This CDR3 has 18 amino acids. The CDR3 DNA reads TGTGCCAGCAGCGAGACCCTACCGGGAGGACACGGAGGGGATGAGCAGTTCTTC. This codes for CASSETLPGGHGGDEQFF.

This chain links TRBV7-8 with TRBJ1-1; D may be TRBD1 (6 bases). Trimming stripped 5 bases from V and 2 bases from J, with 12 bases between. The germline gives CDR1 SGHVS, CDR2 FQNEAQ. The CDR3 extends over 14 amino acids. The CDR3 DNA sequence: TGTGCCAGCAGCCGTGACAGGTTTAACACTGAAGCTTTCTTT. Amino acid sequence: CASSRDRFNTEAFF.

This chain links TRBV5-4 with TRBJ2-1; TRBD2 matches 8 bases. V trimming: 10 bases; J trimming: 7 bases; junction bases outside the gene matches: 16. Germline CDR1 is SGHNT and CDR2 is YYREEE (reference sequence). There are 15 residues in the CDR3. The chain's CDR3 is CAVKSERENRNEQFF. The CDR3 DNA sequence: TGTGCCGTAAAATCGGAGCGGGAGAATAGGAATGAGCAGTTCTTC.

The rearrangement links TRBV6-5 to TRBJ1-4; D gene ambiguous. The germline CDR1 and CDR2 sequences are MNHEY and SVGAGI. This CDR3 spans 14 amino acids. Trimming left V 6 bases short and J 8 bases short, with 16 bases between. This chain's CDR3 is CASSRVALEEKLFF. CDR3 sequence (DNA): TGTGCCAGCAGCCGCGTAGCATTAGAGGAAAAACTGTTTTTT.

This chain uses TRBV2 with TRBJ2-5; D is perhaps TRBD1 (5 bases). The germline gives CDR1 SNHLY, CDR2 FYNNEI. V shed 6 bases and J shed 0 bases, with 11 bases lying between them. This CDR3 spans 14 amino acids. CDR3 DNA: TGTGCCAGCAGGGCCGGACATAACCAAGAGACCCAGTACTTC. Protein product: CASRAGHNQETQYF.

The CDR3 DNA follows: TGTGCCTGGGACCAACTAGGGTCGTACGGCACCGGGGAGCTGTTTTTT. Amino acid sequence: CAWDQLGSYGTGELFF. The chain links TRBV30 to TRBJ2-2, with a possible D match to TRBD2 (5 bases). V lost 5 bases and J lost 4, with 20 bases in between. Germline assignment: CDR1 GTSNPN and CDR2 SVGIG (reference sequence). This CDR3 contains 16 residues.

V is TRBV5-1 and J is TRBJ1-1; TRBD1 agrees at 7 bases. The CDR3 contains 16 residues. CDR1 SGHRS and CDR2 YFSETQ come from the germline V gene. J gave up 4 bases and V 3 bases, and 12 bases lay outside the gene matches. Here the CDR3 reads CASSSQRQGGITEAFF. The CDR3 DNA reads TGCGCCAGCAGCTCTCAGAGACAGGGAGGTATCACTGAAGCTTTCTTT.

The rearrangement links TRBV28 to TRBJ2-1; D possibly corresponds to TRBD2 (6 bases). The CDR3 loop spans 14 amino acids. The germline V gene has CDR1 MDHEN and CDR2 SYDVKM. V lost 9 bases to trimming and J lost 3 bases, with 15 bases between them. CDR3 nucleotide sequence: TGTGCCAGTAGGGAGGCGGTGGACTACAATGAGCAGTTCTTC. Encoded protein: CASREAVDYNEQFF.

The chain uses TRBV5-1 and TRBJ1-5, with TRBD1 as a possible D gene (5 bases). Trimming removed 0 bases at V and 4 bases at J, with 11 bases between. This CDR3 contains 15 residues. Germline CDR1 and CDR2: SGHRS and YFSETQ. The CDR3 spells CASSLVGAPNQPQHF. The CDR3 nucleotides read TGCGCCAGCAGCTTGGTAGGGGCTCCTAATCAGCCCCAGCATTTT.

Remarks on this clone: One end of the junction varies from germline; a read error may be responsible. The rearrangement uses TRBV5-1 and TRBJ2-2, with 7 bases fitting TRBD1. This CDR3 region has 15 residues. The V gene's germline CDR1 is SGHRS and CDR2 YFSETQ. For the CDR3, the DNA is TGCGCCAGCAGATTGGACAGGTCGAACACCGGGGAGCTGTTTTTT. This gives the protein CASRLDRSNTGELFF.

V is TRBV7-8 and J is TRBJ2-1; 14 positions agree with TRBD2. Germline V gene data show CDR1 as SGHVS and CDR2 as FQNEAQ. The CDR3 consists of 16 residues. V shed 4 bases and J 8 bases; nucleotides not matched to a gene: 7. The CDR3 sequence is CASSYGGLAGADEQFF. DNA of the CDR3: TGTGCCAGCAGCTACGGGGGACTAGCGGGAGCGGATGAGCAGTTCTTC. Based on the CDR3 plus reference TRBV7-8 and TRBJ2-1, the full variable domain is GAGVSQSPRYKVAKRGQDVALRCDPISGHVSLFWYQQALGQGPEFLTYFQNEAQLDKSGLPSDRFFAERPEGSVSTLKIQRTQQEDSAVYLCASSYGGLAGADEQFFGPGTRLTVL.

J is TRBJ2-3 and V is TRBV24-1; 11 bases are shared with TRBD2. This CDR3 region has 16 residues. Germline CDR1 and CDR2: KGHDR and SFDVKD. V shed 4 bases and J 6 bases; nucleotides not matched to a gene: 8. The DNA of the CDR3 is TGTGCCACCAGTGACCCCGGGACTAGCGGTGGGGATACGCAGTATTTT. Protein sequence: CATSDPGTSGGDTQYF.

The chain uses TRBV19 and TRBJ2-3; D is unresolved. Germline CDR1 is LNHDA and CDR2 is SQIVND (reference sequence). The V and J ends lost 4 bases and 5 bases respectively, with 10 bases between them. The CDR3 length is 13 residues. This CDR3 is CASSTAPGDTQYF. CDR3 coding DNA: TGTGCCAGTAGTACGGCGCCAGGAGATACGCAGTATTTT.